This T cell receptor beta chain is drawn from a study of CD8 T cells in Susac syndrome (dated by TCRdb to about 2019). Some background on the complete study: Among the Susac syndrome patients who were sequenced, clinically active disease was present in more than 5 and clinical remission was observed in eight or nine. At blood withdrawal, Susac syndrome patients were either therapy-naive, taking corticosteroids (in some cases with IVIg as well), or taking IVIg alone. Whether CD8+ T cell activation and differentiation in Susac syndrome was antigen driven was tested using repertoire sequencing. Overall study results and their limits: The number of individuals in the TCR sequencing and HLA analysis was recognized as being relatively small. The CD4+ T cell repertoire of patients with Susac syndrome showed no detectable clonal expansion.

RNA was extracted using the RNeasy kit, and roughly 0.5 to 1 ug of the RNA was reverse transcribed with random hexamers. TCR beta CDR3 regions were amplified with the immunoSEQ multiplex PCR assay covering 54 Vbeta and 13 Jbeta segments. PCR amplification bias was corrected by using a synthetic template baseline for primer optimization and computational correction. From the authors' description of their analysis: Reads were annotated to V, D and J genes according to IMGT and were analyzed with immunoSEQ Analyzer, with only productive sequences retained. To calculate clonality, Shannon entropy was normalized by log2 of the number of productive unique sequences and then subtracted from one. Public and private clones were assessed among the 100 most prevalent clones of each patient and control. Susac-specific clones were defined as absent from healthy and MS cohorts, about 1,000 published viral clones and other ImmuneACCESS disease sequences. The raw public data were reprocessed by TCRdb itself: fastp quality trimming at Q25, MiXCR clonotype calling, in-frame beta chains only. CDR3 protein duplicates are merged, each entry listing the most common genes and DNA. Here the V and J calls rest on TCRdb's processing, not on the authors' analysis. The sample records some 210,000 distinct CDR3 sequences, less than 95% of which are singletons. The top ten clones comprise 0.15% to 0.2% of the sample.

Peripheral blood CD8+ and CD4+ T cells from healthy donors, Susac syndrome patients and multiple sclerosis patients were profiled by high-throughput TCR beta sequencing. Susac syndrome patients met recently defined diagnostic criteria for definite or probable disease. Bulk CD8+ and CD4+ T cells were purified by magnetic negative isolation, whereas CD8+ TEMRA cells were enriched by FACS. Blood was drawn into EDTA tubes, processed within 24 hours, and PBMCs were isolated by density gradient centrifugation. PBMCs intended for TCR sequencing were frozen in liquid nitrogen and were later thawed in a 37 degrees C water bath. A purity of at least 90% was achieved for sorted or isolated CD4+, CD8+ and CD8+ TEMRA cells. From its cysteine to its phenylalanine, the CDR3 spans 15 amino acids. Only CDR3 DNA remains: 45 bases, in frame from the first base. The V end gives up 3 bases and the J end 7 bases, leaving 9 bases in the junction not matched to a gene. The germline V gene yields MGHRA for CDR1 and YSYEKL for CDR2.

Notes on this clonotype: Its cognate antigen has yet to be identified. No quality values exist for individual bases; no much larger clone is one base distant.

The TCR originated in a human donor with Susac syndrome. Sequencing input: CD4+ T cells from PBMCs. The receptor chain draws on TRBV4-1 and TRBJ1-2; 9 middle bases align to TRBD1. This receptor carries the CDR3 CASSQETGGRSGYTF. The sequence in DNA is TGCGCCAGCAGCCAGGAAACAGGGGGCAGGAGTGGCTACACCTTC.